This T cell receptor beta chain is drawn from a study of blood T cell repertoires in COVID-19. Whole-study context: Samples taken during acute and convalescent COVID-19 were collected in the United States, Italy and Spain. PBMCs, B-cell-depleted T cells, or T cells were the source of the cDNA or gDNA that made up the material.

Looked up from germline, CDR1 is WSHSY and CDR2 is SAAADI. Trimming at V came to 5 bases and at J to 2 bases, leaving 5 bases not matched to a gene. The CDR3 loop spans 14 amino acids. In the study's own analysis: How many nucleated cells were present was estimated from reference gene primer amplification. Only in-frame clones appear in the TCRdb table, and some are missing; sequencing was by immunoSEQ multiplex PCR. V and J calls and clone size are copied from that table; D and trimming were computed from the DNA. The table shows about 74,000 clones, with approximately 81% occurring only once. This clonotype was sampled from a man between 50 and 59 years old with active COVID-19. Sequencing was carried out using peripheral blood. J is TRBJ2-5 and V is TRBV10-2, with 7 positions matching TRBD2. The CDR3 spells CASSILATQETQYF. CDR3 nucleotides: TGCGCCAGCAGTATACTAGCGACTCAAGAGACCCAGTACTTC.